The next 21 T cell receptor beta chains were all read from a single sample in a study of CXCR3-negative and CXCR3-positive naive CD8 T cells (dated by TCRdb to 2018 to 2020). The sample was run on a NextSeq 550. The Human TCR Profiling Kit (MiLaboratory) was used to make UMI-labeled 5' RACE TRB cDNA libraries. Based on TCRdb reprocessing of the reads, there is one entry per CDR3 protein sequence, and DNA is missing. The record for this sample contains some 39,000 distinct CDR3 sequences. The top ten clonotypes cover roughly 1.4% of the sample. The source material was naive CXCR3- CD8+ T cells from blood. The cell subset or site tag for this specimen amounts to: CD45RO-CCR7+CD27+CD95- naive CD8+ T cells lacking CXCR3 (TNR3-). These receptors were taken from a human donor in good health. Some clones in this sample may be carry-over from other donors' samples.

This chain connects TRBV19 to TRBJ2-1; with no DNA, the TCRdb D assignment of TRBD1 cannot be verified. Per the germline V gene, CDR1 is LNHDA and CDR2 is SQIVND (reference sequence). CDR3 length: 12 residues. CDR3 residues: CASSPQGSEQFF.

V usage is TRBV28 and J usage is TRBJ2-3; TCRdb lists TRBD1, though no DNA is available to test this call. This CDR3 contains 12 residues. Germline CDR1 and CDR2: MDHEN and SYDVKM. CDR3 in amino acids: CASGGAENTQYF.

CDR3 loop: CSVEDYPSSYEQYF. The V gene is TRBV29-1, the J gene TRBJ2-7; the TRBD1 assignment by TCRdb is unverifiable without DNA. Germline CDR1 and CDR2: SQVTM and ANQGSEA. CDR3 length equals 14 residues.

This rearrangement joins TRBV20-1 to TRBJ2-5; TCRdb calls TRBD1, which cannot be checked without DNA. This CDR3 is 14 amino acids long. Germline values: CDR1 DFQATT, CDR2 SNEGSKA (reference sequence). The CDR3 here is CSARDHQGGETQYF.

The chain employs TRBV7-6 and TRBJ2-7; TCRdb picks TRBD1, but there is no DNA to check that call. The CDR3 consists of 13 residues. Germline assignment: CDR1 SGHVS and CDR2 FNYEAQ. This chain's CDR3 is CASSSTGIFEQYF.

The CDR3 sequence is CASTYGRYTEAFF. The J gene is TRBJ1-1, the V gene TRBV12-3 or TRBV12-4. This CDR3 comprises 13 residues.

The V call is TRBV12-3 or TRBV12-4, the J call TRBJ2-7; absent DNA, TCRdb's TRBD1 call cannot be checked. The CDR3 extends over 15 amino acids. CDR3 loop: CASSSTLGQVDEQYF.

The chain couples TRBV9 to TRBJ2-7. Germline V lookup: CDR1 SGDLS, CDR2 YYNGEE. The CDR3 sequence is 13 residues long. CDR3 in amino acids: CASSVEDDYEQYF.

V gene TRBV7-9 combines with J gene TRBJ1-5; absent DNA, TCRdb's TRBD1 call cannot be checked. The germline V gene encodes CDR1 SEHNR and CDR2 FQNEAQ (reference sequence). The CDR3 runs to 13 residues. The CDR3 reads CASSPTGNQPQHF.

CDR3 amino acids: CASSPTTSGLHNEQFF. The rearrangement links TRBV7-2 to TRBJ2-1; the D call of TRBD2 rests on TCRdb alone, since no DNA is present to check it. This CDR3 has 16 amino acids. The germline V gene encodes CDR1 SGHTA and CDR2 FQGNSA.

The chain is built from TRBV28 and TRBJ1-1; no DNA is available, so the TRBD1 call from TCRdb remains unchecked. The CDR3 extends over 14 amino acids. Germline CDR1 is MDHEN and CDR2 is SYDVKM. This chain's CDR3 is CASSPPFGNTEAFF.

The rearrangement uses TRBV29-1 and TRBJ2-2; lacking DNA, the TRBD1 call made by TCRdb goes unchecked. The CDR3 has 13 amino acids. Germline V gene data show CDR1 as SQVTM and CDR2 as ANQGSEA. Here the CDR3 reads CSVWDSNTGELFF.

This sequence joins TRBV4-2 and TRBJ2-7; as DNA is missing, the TRBD2 call by TCRdb cannot be tested. This CDR3 is built from 17 residues. In germline, CDR1 is LGHNA, CDR2 YNFKEQ. CDR3: CASSQEEGTGGSYEQYF.

The rearrangement uses TRBV7-6 and TRBJ2-1. Germline-derived CDR1 and CDR2 are SGHVS and FNYEAQ. The CDR3 contains 14 residues. CDR3 in amino acids: CASSLGTDYNEQFF.

The rearrangement links TRBV12-3 or TRBV12-4 to TRBJ2-1. The CDR3 is made up of 14 amino acids. The chain's CDR3 is CASTVADSYNEQFF.

CDR3 residues: CDSSWAGGSHYGYTF. This chain uses TRBV11-2 with TRBJ1-2. CDR3 length equals 15 residues. Germline assignment: CDR1 SGHAT and CDR2 FQNNGV. The complete variable domain, with remaining parts taken from reference TRBV11-2 and TRBJ1-2, reads EAGVAQSPRYKIIEKRQSVAFWCNPISGHATLYWYQQILGQGPKLLIQFQNNGVVDDSQLPKDRFSAERLKGVDSTLKIQPAKLEDSAVYLCDSSWAGGSHYGYTFGSGTRLTVV.

The gene calls are TRBV29-1 and TRBJ2-7; the TRBD1 assignment by TCRdb is unverifiable without DNA. Looked up from germline, CDR1 is SQVTM and CDR2 is ANQGSEA. CDR3 length: 12 amino acids. The CDR3 reads CSVEQGAYEQYF.

This sequence joins TRBV9 and TRBJ2-1; TCRdb proposes TRBD2, but this gene call is untestable without DNA. Germline CDR1 and CDR2: SGDLS and YYNGEE. This CDR3 has 13 amino acids. The CDR3: CATRRASDDEQFF.

This chain connects TRBV28 to TRBJ2-1; no DNA is available, so the TRBD1 call from TCRdb remains unchecked. Per the germline V gene, CDR1 is MDHEN and CDR2 is SYDVKM. The CDR3 runs to 15 residues. This CDR3 reads CASSFSTRHNNEQFF. The full variable domain, rest sourced from reference TRBV28 and TRBJ2-1, is DVKVTQSSRYLVKRTGEKVFLECVQDMDHENMFWYRQDPGLGLRLIYFSYDVKMKEKGDIPEGYSVSREKKERFSLILESASTNQTSMYLCASSFSTRHNNEQFFGPGTRLTVL.

CDR3 amino acids: CSVVVDGTGWYNEQFF. The gene calls are TRBV29-1 and TRBJ2-1; TCRdb calls TRBD1, which cannot be checked without DNA. The germline V gene has CDR1 SQVTM and CDR2 ANQGSEA. The CDR3 spans 16 residues.

The chain links TRBV29-1 to TRBJ2-7; TCRdb indicates TRBD1, and absent DNA this call remains unverified. From germline, CDR1 is SQVTM and CDR2 ANQGSEA. The CDR3 is 14 amino acids. This chain's CDR3 is CSVEGRDREFEQYF.